This TCR beta chain was sequenced in a study of shared T cell receptors in the human thymus. Germline-derived CDR1 and CDR2 are LNHDA and SQIVND (reference sequence). Trimming stripped 5 bases from V and 3 bases from J, with 22 bases between. CDR3 size: 17 residues. Profiling relied on immunoSEQ multiplex PCR, and the TCRdb table lists in-frame clones only, not all of them. The profile shows over 450,000 clones, around 82% of them singletons. These data were likewise used in another study, on human thymus T cells. That source notes: Thymus pieces cut out during corrective heart surgery were the tissue that was used.

The material sequenced was thymocytes. The chain joins TRBV19 to TRBJ1-1; a possible D gene is TRBD1 (6 bases). The sequence derives from a boy under three years old with a congenital heart defect. The CDR3 spells CASSGSGALLGDTEAFF. DNA for the CDR3: TGTGCCAGTAGTGGGTCAGGGGCTCTTCTGGGGGACACTGAAGCTTTCTTT.